This T cell receptor beta chain is drawn from a study of blood T cell repertoires in COVID-19. Study at large: Sources were T cells, B-cell-depleted T cells, or PBMCs; the material itself was cDNA or gDNA.

V lost 4 bases, J lost 2 bases, and 4 bases stayed unmatched. The germline CDR1 and CDR2 sequences are LGHDT and YNNKEL (reference sequence). The CDR3 extends over 14 amino acids. Original handling: It was from reference gene primer amplification that nucleated cell counts were estimated. TCRdb keeps only in-frame clones here, not all; method: immunoSEQ multiplex PCR. V and J calls and clone size come straight from that table; D and trimming were deduced from the DNA. The table lists about 150,000 clones, nearly 80% of them singletons. V gene TRBV3-1 (or the pseudogene TRBV3-2) combines with J gene TRBJ1-2; 7 nucleotides agree with TRBD1. This receptor was obtained from a man older than 75 with acute or convalescent COVID-19. The specimen was peripheral blood. The CDR3 coding sequence is TGTGCCAGCAGCCCACAGACAGGGAACTATGGCTACACCTTC. Amino acids: CASSPQTGNYGYTF.